These 16 T cell receptor beta chains share one sample of origin, sequenced in a study of T-cell reconstitution after alpha-beta-depleted transplantation in children. Molecular barcoding with unique molecular identifiers was used for the TCRbeta library. TCRdb reanalysed the PCR reads using MiXCR and keeps one entry per CDR3 protein. The sample yields hundreds of thousands of distinct CDR3 sequences, around a sixth seen once. The sample was PBMCs from the stem cell graft donor, taken from the stem cell graft. The receptors stem from a human donor who donated a stem cell graft to a child with acute myeloid leukemia.

This chain joins TRBV7-2 and TRBJ2-1; weak D call: TRBD1 (5 bases). The CDR3 sequence is 15 residues long. Looked up from germline, CDR1 is SGHTA and CDR2 is FQGNSA. V was clipped by 2 bases and J by 0 bases, with 8 bases between them. The CDR3 DNA sequence: TGTGCCAGCAGCTTAAGGGGTCGCTCCTACAATGAGCAGTTCTTC. Residues: CASSLRGRSYNEQFF.

This clonotype was found a few times. This chain links TRBV20-1 with TRBJ1-5; possibly TRBD1 for D (6 bases). CDR1 DFQATT and CDR2 SNEGSKA come from the germline V gene (reference sequence). The CDR3 sequence is 14 residues long. Trimming removed 5 bases from V and 2 bases from J, with 13 bases in between. The CDR3: CSAEGGIGNQPQHF. The CDR3 DNA reads as TGCAGTGCTGAAGGGGGTATTGGCAATCAGCCCCAGCATTTT.

This clonotype was recorded many times. J is TRBJ2-2 and V is TRBV29-1; D unclear. The ends were cut back, 5 bases at V and 4 bases at J, with 14 bases in the middle. CDR3 size: 14 residues. CDR1 and CDR2 (germline): SQVTM, ANQGSEA. CDR3: CSVRQAVSTGELFF. CDR3 bases: TGCAGCGTTCGGCAGGCCGTATCCACCGGGGAGCTGTTTTTT.

This clonotype came up a few times. V and J are TRBV27 and TRBJ2-1, with TRBD2 identical over 11 bases. With 5 bases clipped from V and 3 bases from J, the junction kept 6 bases outside the gene matches. The CDR3 has 16 amino acids. The germline V gene has CDR1 MNHEY and CDR2 SMNVEV (reference sequence). CDR3 protein: CASSNSGGAVYNEQFF. The DNA of the CDR3 is TGTGCCAGCAGTAATAGCGGGGGGGCCGTCTACAATGAGCAGTTCTTC.

This clonotype was recorded at least ten times. The chain joins TRBV20-1 to TRBJ1-5; 10 bases match TRBD1. CDR1 is DFQATT, CDR2 SNEGSKA, per germline (reference sequence). The CDR3 loop spans 14 amino acids. The ends lost 6 bases at V and 6 bases at J; junction bases unmatched: 8. The CDR3 region is CSAGSRDRGQPQHF. Written as DNA, the CDR3 is TGCAGTGCGGGATCCCGGGACAGGGGTCAGCCCCAGCATTTT.

In its sample, this clonotype was seen a few times. J is TRBJ2-7 and V is TRBV5-6; the D call may be TRBD1 or TRBD2 (5 bases each). The V end was cut by 0 bases, the J end by 1 base, with 14 bases between. There are 16 residues in the CDR3. Germline values: CDR1 SGHDT, CDR2 YYEEEE. For the CDR3, the DNA is TGTGCCAGCAGCTTGGGGACGGGGACGTGGTCCTACGAGCAGTACGTC. Translation: CASSLGTGTWSYEQYV.

V gene TRBV15 combines with J gene TRBJ2-3, with TRBD1 matching over 8 bases. The CDR3 spans 15 residues. Trimming took 5 bases from V and 2 from J; bases not matched to a gene: 6. The V gene's germline CDR1 is LNHNV and CDR2 YYDKDF (reference sequence). The CDR3 DNA follows: TGTGCCACCAGCCCGGGACAGGTAGACACAGATACGCAGTATTTT. This sequence encodes CATSPGQVDTDTQYF.

Ten or more counts support this clonotype. V usage is TRBV6-5 and J usage is TRBJ1-2, with a tentative D call TRBD1 (6 bases). The V end was cut by 8 bases, the J end by 8 bases, with 24 bases between. The germline gives CDR1 MNHEY, CDR2 SVGAGI. The length of the CDR3 is 15 residues. The CDR3 sequence: CASRDLGRTGRGYTF. The DNA of the CDR3 is TGTGCCAGCCGAGACTTGGGCCGCACAGGGAGGGGCTACACCTTC.

This clonotype was seen many times. Written as DNA, the CDR3 is TGTGCCAGCAGCCCTCTCTCGACATTACCGACAGATACGCAGTATTTT. Its protein is CASSPLSTLPTDTQYF. J is TRBJ2-3 and V is TRBV12-3 or TRBV12-4; D gene unclear. Trimming left V 6 bases short and J 3 bases short, with 19 bases between. The length of the CDR3 is 16 residues.

This chain links TRBV7-9 with TRBJ2-3, with 9 bases matching TRBD2. V shed 8 bases, J shed 3 bases, and the junction held 9 bases outside the gene matches. Germline-derived CDR1 and CDR2 are SEHNR and FQNEAQ (reference sequence). The CDR3 is 15 amino acids. CDR3 loop: CASFLAGRETDTQYF. DNA of the CDR3: TGTGCCAGCTTCCTAGCGGGGAGGGAAACAGATACGCAGTATTTT.

This clonotype was picked up a small number of times. The gene calls are TRBV15 and TRBJ1-3, with 9 bases fitting TRBD1. V was clipped by 0 bases and J by 2 bases; unmatched bases: 2. The CDR3 covers 16 residues. Germline CDR1 and CDR2: LNHNV and YYDKDF (reference sequence). The CDR3 is CATSREQGAPGNTIYF. The CDR3 nucleotides read TGTGCCACCAGCAGAGAACAGGGGGCGCCTGGAAACACCATATATTTT.

This clonotype was counted between two and nine times. V is TRBV12-3 or TRBV12-4 and J is TRBJ2-1; TRBD1 agrees at 10 bases. This CDR3 contains 15 residues. V shed 3 bases and J 12 bases; nucleotides not matched to a gene: 11. The CDR3 loop is CASSFSTGQGSRQFF. The CDR3 bases are TGTGCCAGCAGTTTCAGCACGGGACAGGGGTCCCGGCAGTTCTTC.

In its sample, this clonotype was seen many times. J is TRBJ2-2 and V is TRBV7-2, with 10 bases identical to TRBD1. The V and J ends lost 3 bases and 6 bases, in that order; junction bases with no gene match: 4. CDR3 length: 15 amino acids. The germline gives CDR1 SGHTA, CDR2 FQGNSA. In DNA form, the CDR3 reads TGTGCCAGCAGCTTTTCGACAGGGGGCGCCGGGGAGCTGTTTTTT. Translated: CASSFSTGGAGELFF.

This clonotype came up many times. The rearrangement uses TRBV29-1 and TRBJ2-1, with D uncertain. Deletions cut 7 bases from V and 4 bases from J, with 8 bases between. The CDR3 extends over 11 amino acids. The germline V gene has CDR1 SQVTM and CDR2 ANQGSEA. The CDR3 region has the DNA TGCAGCGCCGGAGCATACAATGAGCAGTTCTTC. The encoded protein is CSAGAYNEQFF.

This clonotype was seen only a few times. The chain couples TRBV6-5 to TRBJ1-2, with D perhaps matching TRBD1 (6 bases). V was pared by 1 base and J by 8 bases, with 17 bases between. The length of the CDR3 is 15 residues. Germline-derived CDR1 and CDR2 are MNHEY and SVGAGI. CDR3 nucleotides: TGTGCCAGCAGTTACTATGGTAGGACAGTGGAGGGCTACACCTTC. As protein: CASSYYGRTVEGYTF.

This clonotype was counted many times. The rearrangement uses TRBV6-5 and TRBJ2-5; D unclear. This CDR3 has 15 residues. Germline CDR1 MNHEY, CDR2 SVGAGI. The V and J ends lost 2 bases and 2 bases respectively, with 12 bases between them. CDR3 bases: TGTGCCAGCAGTTACGGGGTGGCGAGGCAAGAGACCCAGTACTTC. This gives the protein CASSYGVARQETQYF.